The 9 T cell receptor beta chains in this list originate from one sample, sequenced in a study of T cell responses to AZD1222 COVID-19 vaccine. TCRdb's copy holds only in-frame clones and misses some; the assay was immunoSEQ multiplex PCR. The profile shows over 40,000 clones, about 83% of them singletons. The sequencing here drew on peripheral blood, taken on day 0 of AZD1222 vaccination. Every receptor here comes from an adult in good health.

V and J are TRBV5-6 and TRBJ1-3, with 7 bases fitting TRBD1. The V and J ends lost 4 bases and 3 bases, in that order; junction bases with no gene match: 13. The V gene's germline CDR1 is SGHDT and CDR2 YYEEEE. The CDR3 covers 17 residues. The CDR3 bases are TGTGCCAGCAGCCGCTATACGACAGGGTATGGTGGAAACACCATATATTTT. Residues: CASSRYTTGYGGNTIYF. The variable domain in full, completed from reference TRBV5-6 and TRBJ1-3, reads DAGVTQSPTHLIKTRGQQVTLRCSPKSGHDTVSWYQQALGQGPQFIFQYYEEEERQRGNFPDRFSGHQFPNYSSELNVNALLLGDSALYLCASSRYTTGYGGNTIYFGEGSWLTVV.

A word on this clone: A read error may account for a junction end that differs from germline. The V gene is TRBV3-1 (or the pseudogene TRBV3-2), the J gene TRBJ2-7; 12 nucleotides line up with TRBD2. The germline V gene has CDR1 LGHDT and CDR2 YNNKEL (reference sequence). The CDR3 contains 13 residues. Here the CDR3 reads CASSLGTSGPSNF. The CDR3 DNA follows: TGTGCCAGCAGCCTCGGGACTAGCGGGCCCTCGAACTTC.

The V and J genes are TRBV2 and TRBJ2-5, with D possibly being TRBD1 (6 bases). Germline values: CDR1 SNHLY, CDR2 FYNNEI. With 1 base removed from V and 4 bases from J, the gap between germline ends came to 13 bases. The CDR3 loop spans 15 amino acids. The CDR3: CASSEGGTFRETQYF. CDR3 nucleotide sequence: TGTGCCAGCAGTGAAGGGGGGACATTTCGAGAGACCCAGTACTTC.

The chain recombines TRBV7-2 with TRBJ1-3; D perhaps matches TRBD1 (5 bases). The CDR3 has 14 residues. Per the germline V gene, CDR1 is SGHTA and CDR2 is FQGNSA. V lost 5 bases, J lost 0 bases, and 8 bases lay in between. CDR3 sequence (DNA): TGTGCCAGCAGCCCAAGGGGCTCTGGAAACACCATATATTTT. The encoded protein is CASSPRGSGNTIYF.

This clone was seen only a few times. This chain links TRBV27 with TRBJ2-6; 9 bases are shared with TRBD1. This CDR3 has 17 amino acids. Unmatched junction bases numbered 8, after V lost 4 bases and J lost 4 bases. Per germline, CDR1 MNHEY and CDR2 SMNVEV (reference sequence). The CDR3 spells CASSSGTGFSGANVLTF. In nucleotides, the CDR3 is TGTGCCAGCAGTTCCGGGACAGGGTTTTCCGGGGCCAACGTCCTGACTTTC.

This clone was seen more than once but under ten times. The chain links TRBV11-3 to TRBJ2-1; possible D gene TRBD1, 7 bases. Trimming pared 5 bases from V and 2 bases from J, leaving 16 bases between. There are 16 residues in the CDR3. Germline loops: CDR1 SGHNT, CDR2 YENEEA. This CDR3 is CASSPLQGGPYNEQFF. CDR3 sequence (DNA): TGTGCCAGCAGCCCCCTCCAGGGGGGACCCTACAATGAGCAGTTCTTC.

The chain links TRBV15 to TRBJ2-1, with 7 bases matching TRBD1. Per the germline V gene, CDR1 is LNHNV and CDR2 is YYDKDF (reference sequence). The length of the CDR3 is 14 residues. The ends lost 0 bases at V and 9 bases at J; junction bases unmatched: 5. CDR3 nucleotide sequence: TGTGCCACCAGCAGAGATCCGACAGGGCTTGAGCAGTTCTTC. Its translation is CATSRDPTGLEQFF.

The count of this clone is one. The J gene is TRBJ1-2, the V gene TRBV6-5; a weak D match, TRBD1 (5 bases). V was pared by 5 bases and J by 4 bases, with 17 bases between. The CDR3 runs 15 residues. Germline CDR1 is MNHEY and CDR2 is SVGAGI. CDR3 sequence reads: CASSPARGRSYGYTF. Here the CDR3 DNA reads TGTGCCAGCAGTCCCGCCCGGGGGAGGAGCTATGGCTACACCTTC.

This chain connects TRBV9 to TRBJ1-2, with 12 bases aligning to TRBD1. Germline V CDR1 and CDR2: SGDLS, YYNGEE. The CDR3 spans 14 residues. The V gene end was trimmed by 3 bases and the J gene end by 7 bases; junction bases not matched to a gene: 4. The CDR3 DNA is TGTGCCAGCAGCGCCGGGACAGGGGGCCTTGGCTACACCTTC. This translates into CASSAGTGGLGYTF.